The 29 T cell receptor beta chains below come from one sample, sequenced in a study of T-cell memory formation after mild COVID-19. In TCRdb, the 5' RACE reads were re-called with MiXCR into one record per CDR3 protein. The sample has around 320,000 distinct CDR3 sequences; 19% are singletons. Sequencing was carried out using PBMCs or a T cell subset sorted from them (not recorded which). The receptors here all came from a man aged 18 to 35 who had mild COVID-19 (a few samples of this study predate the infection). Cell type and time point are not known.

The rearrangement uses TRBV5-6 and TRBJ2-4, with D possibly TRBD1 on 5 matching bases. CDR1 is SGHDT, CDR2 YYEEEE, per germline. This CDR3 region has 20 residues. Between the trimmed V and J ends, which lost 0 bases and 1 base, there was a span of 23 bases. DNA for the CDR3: TGTGCCAGCAGCTTGGTTTTTGGGCCTCAAGGGGTTTTGGCCAAAAACATTCAGTACTTC. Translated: CASSLVFGPQGVLAKNIQYF.

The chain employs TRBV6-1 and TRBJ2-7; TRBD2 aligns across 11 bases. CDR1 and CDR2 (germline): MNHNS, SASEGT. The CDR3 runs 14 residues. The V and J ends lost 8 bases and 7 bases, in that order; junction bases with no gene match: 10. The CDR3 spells CASRDGLAGGEQYV. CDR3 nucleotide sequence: TGTGCCAGCCGGGACGGGCTAGCGGGGGGTGAGCAGTACGTC.

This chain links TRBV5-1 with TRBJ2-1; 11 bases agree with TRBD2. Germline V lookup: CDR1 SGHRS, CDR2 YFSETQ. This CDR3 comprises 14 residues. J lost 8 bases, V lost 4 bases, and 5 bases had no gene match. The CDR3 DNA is TGCGCCAGCAGCCCAGGGACTAGCGGCTATGAGCAGTTCTTC. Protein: CASSPGTSGYEQFF. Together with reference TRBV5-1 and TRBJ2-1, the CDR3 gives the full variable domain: KAGVTQTPRYLIKTRGQQVTLSCSPISGHRSVSWYQQTPGQGLQFLFEYFSETQRNKGNFPGRFSGRQFSNSRSEMNVSTLELGDSALYLCASSPGTSGYEQFFGPGTRLTVL.

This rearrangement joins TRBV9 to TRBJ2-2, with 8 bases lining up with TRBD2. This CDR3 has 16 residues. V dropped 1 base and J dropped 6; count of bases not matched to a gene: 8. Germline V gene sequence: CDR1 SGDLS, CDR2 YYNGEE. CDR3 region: CASSVISGGFAGELFF. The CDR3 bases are TGTGCCAGCAGCGTAATAAGCGGGGGCTTCGCCGGGGAGCTGTTTTTT.

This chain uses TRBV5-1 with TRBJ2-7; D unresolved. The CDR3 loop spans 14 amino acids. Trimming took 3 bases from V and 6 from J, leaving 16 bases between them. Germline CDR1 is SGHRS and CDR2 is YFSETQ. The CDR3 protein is CASSSTLSPLEQYF. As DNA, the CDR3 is TGCGCCAGCAGCTCGACCCTCTCCCCTCTCGAGCAGTACTTC.

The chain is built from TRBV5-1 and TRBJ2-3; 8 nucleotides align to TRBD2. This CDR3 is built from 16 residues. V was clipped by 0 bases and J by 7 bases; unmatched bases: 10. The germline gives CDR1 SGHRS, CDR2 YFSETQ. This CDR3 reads CASSLGRGLAVNTQYF. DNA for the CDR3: TGCGCCAGCAGCTTGGGGAGAGGACTAGCTGTAAATACGCAGTATTTT.

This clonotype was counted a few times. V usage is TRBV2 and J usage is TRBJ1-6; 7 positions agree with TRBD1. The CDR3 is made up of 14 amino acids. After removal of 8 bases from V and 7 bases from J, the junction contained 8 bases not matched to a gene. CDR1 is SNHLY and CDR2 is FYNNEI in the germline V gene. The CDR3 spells CASGGQSENSPLHF. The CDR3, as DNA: TGTGCCAGCGGGGGACAGTCTGAAAATTCACCCCTCCACTTT.

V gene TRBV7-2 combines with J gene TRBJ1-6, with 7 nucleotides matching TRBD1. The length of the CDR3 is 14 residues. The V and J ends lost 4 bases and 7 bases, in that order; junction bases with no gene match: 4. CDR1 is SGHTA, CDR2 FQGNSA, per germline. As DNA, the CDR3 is TGTGCCAGCAGCTGGATAGGGGGCAATTCACCCCTCCACTTT. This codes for CASSWIGGNSPLHF.

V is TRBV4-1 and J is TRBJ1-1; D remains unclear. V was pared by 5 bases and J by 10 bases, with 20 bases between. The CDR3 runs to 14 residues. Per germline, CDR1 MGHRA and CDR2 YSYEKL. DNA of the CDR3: TGCGCCAGCAGCATAAGCCCCCCGGGAATTGTAGCTTTCTTT. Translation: CASSISPPGIVAFF.

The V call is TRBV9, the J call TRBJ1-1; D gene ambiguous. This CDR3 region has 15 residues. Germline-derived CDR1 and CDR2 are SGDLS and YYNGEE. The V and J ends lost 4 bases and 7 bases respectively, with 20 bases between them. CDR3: CASSPTYGIASEAFF. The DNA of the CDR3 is TGTGCCAGCAGCCCTACCTATGGAATAGCAAGTGAAGCTTTCTTT. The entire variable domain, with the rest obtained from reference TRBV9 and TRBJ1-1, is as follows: DSGVTQTPKHLITATGQRVTLRCSPRSGDLSVYWYQQSLDQGLQFLIQYYNGEERAKGNILERFSAQQFPDLHSELNLSSLELGDSALYFCASSPTYGIASEAFFGQGTRLTVV.

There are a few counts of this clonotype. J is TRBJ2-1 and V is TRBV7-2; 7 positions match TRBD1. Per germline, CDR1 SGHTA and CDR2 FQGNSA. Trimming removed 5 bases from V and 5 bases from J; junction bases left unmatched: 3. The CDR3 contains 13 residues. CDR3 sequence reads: CASSAGTDNEQFF. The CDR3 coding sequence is TGTGCCAGCAGCGCCGGGACAGACAATGAGCAGTTCTTC.

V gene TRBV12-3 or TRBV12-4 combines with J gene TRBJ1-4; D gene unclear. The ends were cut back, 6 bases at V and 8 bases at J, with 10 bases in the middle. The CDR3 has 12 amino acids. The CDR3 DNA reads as TGTGCCAGCAGCCCCGCGGGCGAAAAACTGTTTTTT. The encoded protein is CASSPAGEKLFF.

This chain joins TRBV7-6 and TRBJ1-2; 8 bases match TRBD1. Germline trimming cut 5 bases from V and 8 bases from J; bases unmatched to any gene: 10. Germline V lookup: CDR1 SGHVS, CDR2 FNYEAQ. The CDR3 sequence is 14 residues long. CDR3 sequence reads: CASSPGGVRLGYTF. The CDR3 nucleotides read TGTGCCAGCAGCCCAGGGGGCGTTCGATTAGGCTACACCTTC.

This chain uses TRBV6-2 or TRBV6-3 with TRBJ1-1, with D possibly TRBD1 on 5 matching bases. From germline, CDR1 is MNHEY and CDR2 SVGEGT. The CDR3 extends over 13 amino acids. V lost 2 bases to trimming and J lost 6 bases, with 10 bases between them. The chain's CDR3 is CASSYRGSAEAFF. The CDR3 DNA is TGTGCCAGCAGTTACAGGGGTAGCGCTGAAGCTTTCTTT.

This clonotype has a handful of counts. This CDR3 reads CSVAGQGAVEAFF. The DNA of the CDR3 is TGCAGCGTTGCGGGACAGGGGGCGGTTGAAGCTTTCTTT. The rearrangement uses TRBV29-1 and TRBJ1-1; the match to TRBD1 covers 12 bases. This CDR3 comprises 13 residues. V gave up 4 bases and J gave up 7 bases; unmatched junction bases: 4. Germline CDR1 is SQVTM and CDR2 is ANQGSEA.

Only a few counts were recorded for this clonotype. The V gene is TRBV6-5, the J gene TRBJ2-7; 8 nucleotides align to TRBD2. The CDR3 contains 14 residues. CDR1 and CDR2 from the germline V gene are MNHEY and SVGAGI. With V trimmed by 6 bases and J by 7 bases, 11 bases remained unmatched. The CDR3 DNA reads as TGTGCCAGCAGCCTTGGTAGCGGGGCTGGGGAGCAGTACGTC. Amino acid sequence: CASSLGSGAGEQYV.

DNA for the CDR3: TGCAGCGTATTGGTGACCCAGTACTTC. It is translated as CSVLVTQYF. The V call is TRBV29-1, the J call TRBJ2-5; D unresolved. Trimming pared 6 bases from V and 7 bases from J, leaving 6 bases between. Germline V CDR1 and CDR2: SQVTM, ANQGSEA. This CDR3 is built from 9 residues.

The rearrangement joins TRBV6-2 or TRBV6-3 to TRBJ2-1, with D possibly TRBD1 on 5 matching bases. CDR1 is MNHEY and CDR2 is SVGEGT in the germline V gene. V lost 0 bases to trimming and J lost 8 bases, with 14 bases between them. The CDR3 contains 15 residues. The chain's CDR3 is CASSYSSPGRDEQFF. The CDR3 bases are TGTGCCAGCAGTTACTCAAGCCCAGGGCGAGATGAGCAGTTCTTC.

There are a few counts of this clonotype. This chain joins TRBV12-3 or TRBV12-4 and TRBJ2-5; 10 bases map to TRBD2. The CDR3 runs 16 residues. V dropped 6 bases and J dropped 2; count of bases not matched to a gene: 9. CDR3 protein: CASSWTSGTIQETQYF. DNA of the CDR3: TGTGCCAGCAGCTGGACTAGCGGAACGATACAAGAGACCCAGTACTTC.

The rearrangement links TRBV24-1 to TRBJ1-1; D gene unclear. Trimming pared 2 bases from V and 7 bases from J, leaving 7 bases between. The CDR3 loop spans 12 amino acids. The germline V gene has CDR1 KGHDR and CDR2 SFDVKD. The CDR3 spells CATSDYRFEAFF. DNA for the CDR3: TGTGCCACCAGTGATTACCGCTTTGAAGCTTTCTTT.

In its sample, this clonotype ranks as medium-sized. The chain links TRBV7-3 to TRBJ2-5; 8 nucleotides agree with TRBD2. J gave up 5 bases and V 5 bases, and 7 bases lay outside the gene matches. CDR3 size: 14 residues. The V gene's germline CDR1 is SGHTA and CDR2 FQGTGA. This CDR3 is CASSPGGPLETQYF. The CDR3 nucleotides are TGTGCCAGCAGCCCGGGGGGGCCCTTGGAGACCCAGTACTTC.

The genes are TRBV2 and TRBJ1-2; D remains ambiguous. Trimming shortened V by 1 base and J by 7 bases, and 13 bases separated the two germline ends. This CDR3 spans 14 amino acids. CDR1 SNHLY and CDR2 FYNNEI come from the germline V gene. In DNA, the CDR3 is TGTGCCAGCAGTGAAGTATCAAGAAAGGCTGGCTACACCTTC. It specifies CASSEVSRKAGYTF. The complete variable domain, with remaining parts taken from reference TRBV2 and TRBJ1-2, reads EPEVTQTPSHQVTQMGQEVILRCVPISNHLYFYWYRQILGQKVEFLVSFYNNEISEKSEIFDDQFSVERPDGSNFTLKIRSTKLEDSAMYFCASSEVSRKAGYTFGSGTRLTVV.

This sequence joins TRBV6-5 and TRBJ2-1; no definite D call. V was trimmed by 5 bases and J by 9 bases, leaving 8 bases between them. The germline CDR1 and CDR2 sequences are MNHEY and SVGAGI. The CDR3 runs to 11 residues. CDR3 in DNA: TGTGCCAGCAGTACCGCCGCTGAGCAGTTCTTC. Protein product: CASSTAAEQFF.

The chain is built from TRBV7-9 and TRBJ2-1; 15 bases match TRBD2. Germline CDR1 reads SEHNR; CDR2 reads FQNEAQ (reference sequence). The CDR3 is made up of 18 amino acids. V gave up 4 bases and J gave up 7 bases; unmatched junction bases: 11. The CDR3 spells CASSSPRTSGGVLNEQFF. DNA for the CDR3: TGTGCCAGCAGCTCCCCCCGGACTAGCGGGGGGGTATTAAATGAGCAGTTCTTC.

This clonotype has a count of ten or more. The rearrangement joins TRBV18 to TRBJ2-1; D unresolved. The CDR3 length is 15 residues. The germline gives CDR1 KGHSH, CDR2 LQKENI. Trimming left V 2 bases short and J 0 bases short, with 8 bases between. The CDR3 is CASSPTTISYNEQFF. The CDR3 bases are TGTGCCAGCTCACCAACAACCATCTCCTACAATGAGCAGTTCTTC.

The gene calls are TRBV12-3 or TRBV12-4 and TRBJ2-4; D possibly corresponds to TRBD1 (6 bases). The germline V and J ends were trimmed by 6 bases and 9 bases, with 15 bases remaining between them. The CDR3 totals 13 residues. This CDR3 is CASSQQGTGIQYF. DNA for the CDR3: TGTGCCAGCAGCCAACAGGGAACGGGCATTCAGTACTTC.

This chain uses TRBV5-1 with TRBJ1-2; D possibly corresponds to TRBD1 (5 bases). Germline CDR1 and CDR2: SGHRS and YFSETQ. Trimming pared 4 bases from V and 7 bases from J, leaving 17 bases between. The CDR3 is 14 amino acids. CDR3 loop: CASSARQSGVGYTF. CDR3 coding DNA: TGCGCCAGCAGCGCTAGACAGTCGGGCGTTGGCTACACCTTC.

The CDR3: CASSPAAGGQETQYF. CDR3 in DNA: TGTGCCAGTAGTCCCGCAGCGGGGGGTCAAGAGACCCAGTACTTC. The chain recombines TRBV19 with TRBJ2-5, with 9 bases aligning to TRBD2. V shed 5 bases and J 2 bases; nucleotides not matched to a gene: 6. This CDR3 has 15 residues. Looked up from germline, CDR1 is LNHDA and CDR2 is SQIVND (reference sequence).

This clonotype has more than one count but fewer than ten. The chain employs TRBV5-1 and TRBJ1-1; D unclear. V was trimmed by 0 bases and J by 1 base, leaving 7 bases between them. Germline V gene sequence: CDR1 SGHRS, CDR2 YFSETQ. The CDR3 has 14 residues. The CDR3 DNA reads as TGCGCCAGCAGCTTGGCTTACGCGAACACTGAAGCTTTCTTT. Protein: CASSLAYANTEAFF.